These 30 T cell receptor beta chains share one sample of origin, sequenced in a study of T cell changes during pregnancy in multiple sclerosis. TCRdb's table, derived via immunoSEQ multiplex PCR, lists solely in-frame clones and lacks some. The data show about 57,000 clones, with 70% to 90% seen just once and 0.38% held by the top ten. The specimen was CD4+ T cells from peripheral blood mononuclear cells, collected in the third trimester of pregnancy. Receptor source: a female donor with multiple sclerosis, enrolled in a pregnancy study.

The gene calls are TRBV29-1 and TRBJ1-1, with TRBD1 identical over 12 bases. J gave up 3 bases and V 1 base, and 9 bases lay outside the gene matches. This CDR3 is 17 amino acids long. Germline V gives CDR1 SQVTM, CDR2 ANQGSEA. The CDR3 nucleotides are TGCAGCGTTGAAGGTGGCGGGACAGGGGGCCGGGACACTGAAGCTTTCTTT. Protein product: CSVEGGGTGGRDTEAFF.

This chain joins TRBV21-1 and TRBJ1-5; TRBD1, the D gene given by the table, was not confirmed from the DNA. TRBV21-1 represents a pseudogene. This CDR3 region has 13 residues. This CDR3 reads CASSKARGRPQHF. CDR3 in DNA: TGTGCCAGCAGCAAAGCAAGGGGCCGGCCCCAGCATTTT.

The chain employs TRBV27 and TRBJ1-6, with D possibly matching TRBD1 (6 bases). The V and J ends lost 5 bases and 2 bases respectively, with 10 bases between them. The CDR3 runs to 15 residues. CDR1 and CDR2 (germline): MNHEY, SMNVEV (reference sequence). CDR3 nucleotide sequence: TGTGCCAGCAGTCCAGGGGCACCCTATAATTCACCCCTCCACTTT. Protein sequence: CASSPGAPYNSPLHF.

The rearrangement links TRBV19 to TRBJ1-2, with TRBD1 as a possible D gene (6 bases). The germline CDR1 and CDR2 sequences are LNHDA and SQIVND (reference sequence). The CDR3 is made up of 18 amino acids. V shed 5 bases and J shed 4 bases, with 26 bases lying between them. DNA for the CDR3: TGTGCCAGTAGTGCCGGGACACCCTACGAGTTTTCGAGCTATGGCTACACCTTC. As protein: CASSAGTPYEFSSYGYTF.

The CDR3 DNA follows: TGCGCCAGCAGCCAAGATGTACAGGGGGTCTATGGCTACACCTTC. Protein: CASSQDVQGVYGYTF. V gene TRBV4-3 combines with J gene TRBJ1-2; 8 bases are a match to TRBD1. Trimming at V came to 0 bases and at J to 4 bases, leaving 4 bases not matched to a gene. The CDR3 spans 15 residues. Germline loops: CDR1 LGHNA, CDR2 YSLEER.

The chain uses TRBV6-1 and TRBJ2-6; D is possibly TRBD1 (6 bases). Germline assignment: CDR1 MNHNS and CDR2 SASEGT. The CDR3 is made up of 17 amino acids. The V and J ends lost 4 bases and 0 bases respectively, with 13 bases between them. DNA for the CDR3: TGTGCCAGCAGTGTTACCGGGACAAACTCTGGGGCCAACGTCCTGACTTTC. Translating it yields CASSVTGTNSGANVLTF.

V gene TRBV6-6 combines with J gene TRBJ2-1; 12 bases are a match to TRBD2. CDR1 and CDR2 from the germline V gene are MNHNY and SVGAGI (reference sequence). This CDR3 contains 13 residues. With 11 bases clipped from V and 9 bases from J, the junction kept 8 bases outside the gene matches. CDR3 bases: TGTGCCGGACAGGAGACTAGCGGGGGTGAGCAGTTCTTC. It specifies CAGQETSGGEQFF.

The chain is built from TRBV5-1 and TRBJ1-4; 7 nucleotides agree with TRBD1. The CDR3 runs 15 residues. Per germline, CDR1 SGHRS and CDR2 YFSETQ. V was pared by 2 bases and J by 6 bases, with 7 bases of the junction left unmatched. The DNA for the CDR3 is TGCGCCAGCAGCTTCCAGGCAGGGACAGATGAAAAACTGTTTTTT. It is translated as CASSFQAGTDEKLFF.

This chain links TRBV7-2 with TRBJ2-1; 13 nucleotides agree with TRBD2. The germline V gene encodes CDR1 SGHTA and CDR2 FQGNSA. This CDR3 region has 15 residues. With 3 bases clipped from V and 9 bases from J, the junction kept 5 bases outside the gene matches. The CDR3 here is CASSLMTSGGPEQFF. The CDR3 DNA reads as TGTGCCAGCAGCTTGATGACTAGCGGGGGGCCTGAGCAGTTCTTC.

V usage is TRBV1 and J usage is TRBJ2-7; the D segment call TRBD2 is taken from the table without a DNA check. TRBV1 is listed as a pseudogene. The CDR3 spans 14 residues. CDR3 amino acids: CTSRLAGDTYEQYF. In DNA, the CDR3 is TGCACCAGCAGGCTAGCGGGAGATACGTACGAGCAGTACTTC.

A single count supports this clone. This chain connects TRBV7-9 to TRBJ2-5, with 13 nucleotides matching TRBD2. V lost 4 bases and J lost 5; bases outside the gene matches: 4. The CDR3 extends over 15 amino acids. The germline V gene encodes CDR1 SEHNR and CDR2 FQNEAQ (reference sequence). The DNA of the CDR3 is TGTGCCAGCAGCTCGCTACTAGCGGGAGGGGAGACCCAGTACTTC. Its translation: CASSSLLAGGETQYF.

V and J are TRBV5-1 and TRBJ2-3; the D is unclear. V lost 0 bases to trimming and J lost 3 bases, with 11 bases between them. Germline V gene lookup returns CDR1 SGHRS and CDR2 YFSETQ. There are 15 residues in the CDR3. CDR3 sequence (DNA): TGCGCCAGCAGCTTGGCTTTCCGACAAACAGATACGCAGTATTTT. Protein product: CASSLAFRQTDTQYF.

The CDR3 DNA reads as TGTGCCAGTCGGTATAGCGGGGTGAACACCGGGGAGCTGTTTTTT. It encodes CASRYSGVNTGELFF. The gene calls are TRBV19 and TRBJ2-2; 8 positions match TRBD2. The CDR3 contains 15 residues. After removal of 8 bases from V and 1 base from J, the junction contained 6 bases not matched to a gene. Germline CDR1 reads LNHDA; CDR2 reads SQIVND (reference sequence).

This clone has just one count. This rearrangement joins TRBV4-3 to TRBJ1-2; 9 bases agree with TRBD1. Looked up from germline, CDR1 is LGHNA and CDR2 is YSLEER. This CDR3 is 17 amino acids long. After removal of 2 bases from V and 8 bases from J, the junction contained 15 bases not matched to a gene. The CDR3 reads CASSQWTGALSMGGYTF. CDR3 DNA sequence: TGCGCCAGCAGCCAATGGACAGGGGCTCTATCAATGGGAGGCTACACCTTC.

This chain uses TRBV29-1 with TRBJ2-7; D perhaps matches TRBD1 (6 bases). V was pared by 4 bases and J by 5 bases, with 18 bases between. Germline CDR1 SQVTM, CDR2 ANQGSEA. The CDR3 is 14 residues long. Written as DNA, the CDR3 is TGCAGCGTTGTGGACACAGGGAAAGGTAACGAGCAGTACTTC. Its translation: CSVVDTGKGNEQYF.

This clone was observed a few times. V is TRBV10-3 and J is TRBJ2-3; D unresolved. Trimming cost V 4 bases and J 1 base, with 6 bases left between them. The CDR3 runs to 13 residues. The germline gives CDR1 ENHRY, CDR2 SYGVKD. CDR3: CAISAPRTDTQYF. CDR3 DNA: TGTGCCATCAGTGCTCCCCGCACAGATACGCAGTATTTT.

The chain has TRBV5-1 and TRBJ1-5, with D tentatively TRBD1 (6 bases). This CDR3 is built from 14 residues. Deletions cut 0 bases from V and 3 bases from J, with 7 bases between. CDR1 is SGHRS and CDR2 is YFSETQ in the germline V gene. DNA for the CDR3: TGCGCCAGCAGCTTGGGACAGGACAATCAGCCCCAGCATTTT. This sequence encodes CASSLGQDNQPQHF. The full variable domain, in which reference TRBV5-1 and TRBJ1-5 provide the parts outside the CDR3, is KAGVTQTPRYLIKTRGQQVTLSCSPISGHRSVSWYQQTPGQGLQFLFEYFSETQRNKGNFPGRFSGRQFSNSRSEMNVSTLELGDSALYLCASSLGQDNQPQHFGDGTRLSIL.

The chain carries TRBV27 and TRBJ1-2, with 9 bases matching TRBD1. With V trimmed by 2 bases and J by 5 bases, 6 bases remained unmatched. The CDR3 is made up of 15 amino acids. Germline V gene data show CDR1 as MNHEY and CDR2 as SMNVEV (reference sequence). CDR3 sequence: CASSLTLGQGYGYTF. The CDR3, as DNA: TGTGCCAGCAGTTTAACCCTGGGACAGGGTTATGGCTACACCTTC.

The genes are TRBV9 and TRBJ2-5; no definite D call. V gave up 0 bases and J gave up 4 bases, with 13 bases separating them. CDR1 and CDR2 from the germline V gene are SGDLS and YYNGEE. This CDR3 comprises 15 residues. The CDR3 nucleotides read TGTGCCAGCAGCGTAGACTCCGTGTCAGGAGAGACCCAGTACTTC. This translates into CASSVDSVSGETQYF.

To note about this clone: Other DNA variants within this sample encode the same CDR3. The rearrangement uses TRBV5-1 and TRBJ2-7, with TRBD2 as a possible D gene (6 bases). This CDR3 spans 15 amino acids. In germline, CDR1 is SGHRS, CDR2 YFSETQ. Trimming left V 4 bases short and J 4 bases short, with 18 bases between. In nucleotides, the CDR3 is TGCGCCAGCAGCCTTCTCCCGGGGGACGAATACGAGCAGTACTTC. It yields the protein CASSLLPGDEYEQYF.

The rearrangement links TRBV6-4 to TRBJ1-1; possibly TRBD1 for D (6 bases). Germline V gene lookup returns CDR1 MRHNA and CDR2 SNTAGT. The V end was cut by 6 bases, the J end by 1 base, with 15 bases between. The CDR3 contains 15 residues. As DNA, the CDR3 is TGTGCCAGCAGGGAACAGGGCACAGCGAACACTGAAGCTTTCTTT. It translates to CASREQGTANTEAFF.

The chain has TRBV9 and TRBJ2-7; 11 bases match TRBD2. V dropped 0 bases and J dropped 0; count of bases not matched to a gene: 5. The CDR3 spans 17 residues. Germline CDR1 SGDLS, CDR2 YYNGEE. For the CDR3, the DNA is TGTGCCAGCAGCGTAGGTTTAGCGGGGGGGTTCTCCTACGAGCAGTACTTC. Protein product: CASSVGLAGGFSYEQYF.

The CDR3 spells CASSFETSGSTDTQYF. The CDR3 DNA sequence: TGTGCCAGCAGCTTTGAGACTAGCGGTAGCACAGATACGCAGTATTTT. This rearrangement joins TRBV5-8 to TRBJ2-3, with TRBD2 matching 9 bases. The CDR3 is made up of 16 amino acids. CDR1 SGHTS and CDR2 YDEGEE come from the germline V gene. V dropped 2 bases and J dropped 0; count of bases not matched to a gene: 4.

The chain combines TRBV21-1 with TRBJ1-4. TRBV21-1 is flagged as a pseudogene. CDR3 length: 13 residues. The CDR3 region is CAEGREGHEKLFF. The DNA of the CDR3 is TGTGCCGAGGGGAGGGAGGGGCATGAAAAACTGTTTTTT.

This clone has more than one count but fewer than ten. The J gene is TRBJ1-1, the V gene TRBV10-2, with a possible D match to TRBD1 (5 bases). CDR1 and CDR2 from the germline V gene are WSHSY and SAAADI. The CDR3 spans 13 residues. Trimming took off 3 bases at V and 8 bases at J, with 13 bases between the two ends. In DNA form, the CDR3 reads TGCGCCAGCAGTGAACAGGAAAGCCTAGAAGCTTTCTTT. It yields the protein CASSEQESLEAFF.

J is TRBJ1-5 and V is TRBV5-1; D gene uncertain. V was trimmed by 2 bases and J by 0 bases, leaving 6 bases between them. Looked up from germline, CDR1 is SGHRS and CDR2 is YFSETQ. The CDR3 totals 14 residues. CDR3 loop: CASSFGDSNQPQHF. The CDR3 nucleotides read TGCGCCAGCAGCTTCGGGGATAGCAATCAGCCCCAGCATTTT.

The CDR3 is CASSERRGGGETQYF. The CDR3 DNA reads TGTGCCAGCAGTGAAAGACGGGGGGGTGGGGAGACCCAGTACTTC. This sequence joins TRBV2 and TRBJ2-5, with 8 bases fitting TRBD2. CDR3 length: 15 amino acids. Germline V gives CDR1 SNHLY, CDR2 FYNNEI. V lost 2 bases to trimming and J lost 5 bases; unmatched junction nucleotides: 7.

The chain couples TRBV7-6 to TRBJ2-3; 7 bases line up with TRBD2. Unmatched junction bases numbered 8, after V lost 2 bases and J lost 6 bases. Germline CDR1 is SGHVS and CDR2 is FNYEAQ. CDR3 size: 15 residues. As DNA, the CDR3 is TGTGCCAGCAGCTTAAGTAGCGGGCCTGGGGATACGCAGTATTTT. As protein: CASSLSSGPGDTQYF. The whole variable domain, remainder taken from reference TRBV7-6 and TRBJ2-3, is GAGVSQSPRYKVTKRGQDVALRCDPISGHVSLYWYRQALGQGPEFLTYFNYEAQQDKSGLPNDRFSAERPEGSISTLTIQRTEQRDSAMYRCASSLSSGPGDTQYFGPGTRLTVL.

This clone was recorded only once. The rearrangement joins TRBV6-5 to TRBJ2-5; 14 bases match TRBD2. The junction had 2 bases not matched to a gene; V was cut back by 4 bases and J by 1 base. Germline V gives CDR1 MNHEY, CDR2 SVGAGI. This CDR3 is 16 amino acids long. CDR3 in amino acids: CASSFGLAGGQETQYF. The CDR3 region has the DNA TGTGCCAGCAGTTTTGGACTAGCGGGGGGCCAAGAGACCCAGTACTTC.

The J gene is TRBJ1-1, the V gene TRBV6-4, with no clear D. The ends were cut back, 6 bases at V and 1 base at J, with 18 bases in the middle. Per germline, CDR1 MRHNA and CDR2 SNTAGT. There are 16 residues in the CDR3. This CDR3 reads CASRPQHPIGNTEAFF. The DNA for the CDR3 is TGTGCCAGCAGACCACAGCACCCTATAGGGAACACTGAAGCTTTCTTT.